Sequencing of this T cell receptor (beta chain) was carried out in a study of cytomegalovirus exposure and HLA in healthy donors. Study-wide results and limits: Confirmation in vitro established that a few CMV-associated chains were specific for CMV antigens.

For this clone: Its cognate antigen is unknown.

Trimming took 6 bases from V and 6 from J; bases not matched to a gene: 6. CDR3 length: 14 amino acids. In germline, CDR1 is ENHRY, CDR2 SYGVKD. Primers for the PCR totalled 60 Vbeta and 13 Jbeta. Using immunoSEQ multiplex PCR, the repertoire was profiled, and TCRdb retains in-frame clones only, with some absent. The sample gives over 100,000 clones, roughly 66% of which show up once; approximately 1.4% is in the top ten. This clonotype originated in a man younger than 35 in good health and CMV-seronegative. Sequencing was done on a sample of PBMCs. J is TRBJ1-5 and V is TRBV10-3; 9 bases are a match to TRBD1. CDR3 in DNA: TGTGCCATCAGCTCTGGGACAGGGACTCAGCCCCAGCATTTT. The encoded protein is CAISSGTGTQPQHF.